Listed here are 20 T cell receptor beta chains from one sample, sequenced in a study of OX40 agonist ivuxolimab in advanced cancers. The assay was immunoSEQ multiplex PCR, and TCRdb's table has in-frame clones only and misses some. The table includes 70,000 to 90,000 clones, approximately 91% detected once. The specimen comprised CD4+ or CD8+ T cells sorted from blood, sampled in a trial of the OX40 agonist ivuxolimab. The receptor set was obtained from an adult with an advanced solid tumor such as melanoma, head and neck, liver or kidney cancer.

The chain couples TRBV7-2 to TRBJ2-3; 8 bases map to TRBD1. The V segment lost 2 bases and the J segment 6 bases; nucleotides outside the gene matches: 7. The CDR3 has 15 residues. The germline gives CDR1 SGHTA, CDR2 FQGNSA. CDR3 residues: CASSLSQGAYDTQYF. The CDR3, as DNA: TGTGCCAGCAGCTTATCCCAGGGGGCTTATGATACGCAGTATTTT.

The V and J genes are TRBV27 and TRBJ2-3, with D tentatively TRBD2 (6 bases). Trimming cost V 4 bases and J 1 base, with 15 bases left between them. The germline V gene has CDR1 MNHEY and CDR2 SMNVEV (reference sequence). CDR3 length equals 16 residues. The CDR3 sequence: CASSSPTSGGTDTQYF. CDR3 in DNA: TGTGCCAGCAGTTCCCCGACTAGTGGGGGCACAGATACGCAGTATTTT.

Written as DNA, the CDR3 is TGTGCCAGCAGCGGGGCCAGGTTGGAGTTCACCTACGAGCAGTACTTC. This gives the protein CASSGARLEFTYEQYF. V usage is TRBV5-5 and J usage is TRBJ2-7; D might be TRBD1 (5 bases). CDR3 length equals 16 residues. V shed 4 bases and J shed 2 bases, with 19 bases lying between them. Germline CDR1 reads SGHKS; CDR2 reads YYEKEE (reference sequence).

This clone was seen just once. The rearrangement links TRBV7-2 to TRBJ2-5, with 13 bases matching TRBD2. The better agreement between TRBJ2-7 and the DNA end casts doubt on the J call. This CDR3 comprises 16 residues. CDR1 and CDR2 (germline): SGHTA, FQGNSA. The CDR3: CASSAAGTSGTYEQYF. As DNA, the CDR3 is TGTGCCAGCAGCGCCGCTGGGACTAGCGGGACCTACGAGCAGTACTTC.

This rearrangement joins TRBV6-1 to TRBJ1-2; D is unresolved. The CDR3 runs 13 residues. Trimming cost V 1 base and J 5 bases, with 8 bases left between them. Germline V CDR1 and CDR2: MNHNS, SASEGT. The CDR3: CASSEGSGYGYTF. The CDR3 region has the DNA TGTGCCAGCAGTGAAGGGTCAGGTTATGGCTACACCTTC.

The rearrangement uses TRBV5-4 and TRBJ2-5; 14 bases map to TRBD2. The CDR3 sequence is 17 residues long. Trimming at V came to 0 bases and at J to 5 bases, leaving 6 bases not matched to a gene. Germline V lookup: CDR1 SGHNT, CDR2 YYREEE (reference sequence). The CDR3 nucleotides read TGTGCCAGCAGCTTGGGGACTAGCGGGAGGACCATTGAGACCCAGTACTTC. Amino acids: CASSLGTSGRTIETQYF.

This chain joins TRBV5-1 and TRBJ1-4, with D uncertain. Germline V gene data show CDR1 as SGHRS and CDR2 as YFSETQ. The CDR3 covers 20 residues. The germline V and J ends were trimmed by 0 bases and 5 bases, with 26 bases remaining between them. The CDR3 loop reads CASSLAGVRVGVSGNEKLFF. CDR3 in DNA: TGCGCCAGCAGCTTGGCCGGGGTTAGGGTAGGAGTGTCGGGGAATGAAAAACTGTTTTTT. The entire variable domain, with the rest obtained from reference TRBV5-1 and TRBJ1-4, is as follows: KAGVTQTPRYLIKTRGQQVTLSCSPISGHRSVSWYQQTPGQGLQFLFEYFSETQRNKGNFPGRFSGRQFSNSRSEMNVSTLELGDSALYLCASSLAGVRVGVSGNEKLFFGSGTQLSVL.

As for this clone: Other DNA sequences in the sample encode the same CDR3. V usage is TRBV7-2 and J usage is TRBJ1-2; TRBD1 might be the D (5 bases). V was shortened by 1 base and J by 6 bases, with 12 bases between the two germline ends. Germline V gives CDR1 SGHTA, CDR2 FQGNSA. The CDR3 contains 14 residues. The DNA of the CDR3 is TGTGCCAGCAGCTTAGTCGGGCAGGGCCATGGCTACACCTTC. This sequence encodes CASSLVGQGHGYTF.

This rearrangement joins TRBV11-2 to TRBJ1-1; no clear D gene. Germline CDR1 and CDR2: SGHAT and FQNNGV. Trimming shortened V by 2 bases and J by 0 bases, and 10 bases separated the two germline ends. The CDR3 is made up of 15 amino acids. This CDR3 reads CASSLMLGLNTEAFF. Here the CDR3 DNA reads TGTGCCAGCAGCTTAATGCTAGGGCTGAACACTGAAGCTTTCTTT.

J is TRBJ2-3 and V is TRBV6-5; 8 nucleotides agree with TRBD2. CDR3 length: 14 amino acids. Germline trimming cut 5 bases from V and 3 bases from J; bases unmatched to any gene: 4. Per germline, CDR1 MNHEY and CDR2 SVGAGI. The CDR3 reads CASSSGSTTDTQYF. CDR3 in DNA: TGTGCCAGCAGTAGCGGGAGTACTACAGATACGCAGTATTTT.

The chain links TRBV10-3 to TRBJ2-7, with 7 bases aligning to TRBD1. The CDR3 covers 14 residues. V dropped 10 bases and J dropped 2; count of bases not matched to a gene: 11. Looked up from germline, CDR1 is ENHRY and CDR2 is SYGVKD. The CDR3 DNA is TGTGCCACCATCGCCGGGGACAGCCCCTACGAGCAGTACTTC. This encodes CATIAGDSPYEQYF.

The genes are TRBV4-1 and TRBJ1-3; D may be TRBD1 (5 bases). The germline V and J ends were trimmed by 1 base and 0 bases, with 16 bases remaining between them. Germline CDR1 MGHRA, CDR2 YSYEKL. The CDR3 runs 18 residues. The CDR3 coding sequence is TGCGCCAGCAGCCAAGTGTTGACAGCCTCCAGCTCTGGAAACACCATATATTTT. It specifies CASSQVLTASSSGNTIYF.

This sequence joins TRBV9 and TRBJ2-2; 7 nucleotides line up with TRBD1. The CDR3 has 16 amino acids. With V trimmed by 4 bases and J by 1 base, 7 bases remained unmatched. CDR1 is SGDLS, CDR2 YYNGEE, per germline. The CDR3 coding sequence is TGTGCCAGCAGCTCAGGGGGTGCGGTGAACACCGGGGAGCTGTTTTTT. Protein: CASSSGGAVNTGELFF.

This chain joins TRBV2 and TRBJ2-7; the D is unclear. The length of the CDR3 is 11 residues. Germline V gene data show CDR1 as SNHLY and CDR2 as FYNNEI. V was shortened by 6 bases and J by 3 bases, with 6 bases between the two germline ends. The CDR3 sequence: CASSGNYEQYF. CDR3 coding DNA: TGTGCCAGCAGCGGCAACTACGAGCAGTACTTC.

CDR3 DNA sequence: TGTGCCAGCAGCGGGGGACAGGGGAGGATCTACGAGCAGTACTTC. It yields the protein CASSGGQGRIYEQYF. The V call is TRBV7-2, the J call TRBJ2-5, with 10 nucleotides matching TRBD1. TRBJ2-7 matches the DNA end more closely, so the J call is doubtful. Germline V CDR1 and CDR2: SGHTA, FQGNSA. This CDR3 has 15 amino acids.

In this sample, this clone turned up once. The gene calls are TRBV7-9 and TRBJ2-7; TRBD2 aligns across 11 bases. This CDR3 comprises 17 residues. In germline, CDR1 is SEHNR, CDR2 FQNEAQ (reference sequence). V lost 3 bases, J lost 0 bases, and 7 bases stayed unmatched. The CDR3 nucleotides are TGTGCCAGCAGCTTGTCACTAGCGGGAGTAAGCTCCTACGAGCAGTACTTC. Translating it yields CASSLSLAGVSSYEQYF.

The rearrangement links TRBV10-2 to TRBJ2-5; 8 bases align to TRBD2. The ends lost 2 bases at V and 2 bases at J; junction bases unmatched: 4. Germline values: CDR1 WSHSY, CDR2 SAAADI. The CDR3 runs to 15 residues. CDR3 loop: CASSEPAGGQETQYF. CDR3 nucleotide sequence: TGCGCCAGCAGTGAGCCGGCGGGAGGACAAGAGACCCAGTACTTC.

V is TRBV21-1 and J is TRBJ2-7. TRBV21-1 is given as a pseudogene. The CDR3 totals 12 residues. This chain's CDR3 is CASSKEGGEQYF. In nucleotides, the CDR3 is TGTGCCAGCAGCAAAGAGGGGGGCGAGCAGTACTTC.

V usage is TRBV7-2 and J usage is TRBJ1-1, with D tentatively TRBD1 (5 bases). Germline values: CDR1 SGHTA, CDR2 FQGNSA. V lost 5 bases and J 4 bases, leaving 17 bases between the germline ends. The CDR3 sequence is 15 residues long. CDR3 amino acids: CASSGSRVLGTEAFF. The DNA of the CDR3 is TGTGCCAGCAGCGGCAGCAGGGTTCTAGGCACTGAAGCTTTCTTT. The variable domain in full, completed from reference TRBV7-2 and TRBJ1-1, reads GAGVSQSPSNKVTEKGKDVELRCDPISGHTALYWYRQSLGQGLEFLIYFQGNSAPDKSGLPSDRFSAERTGGSVSTLTIQRTQQEDSAVYLCASSGSRVLGTEAFFGQGTRLTVV.

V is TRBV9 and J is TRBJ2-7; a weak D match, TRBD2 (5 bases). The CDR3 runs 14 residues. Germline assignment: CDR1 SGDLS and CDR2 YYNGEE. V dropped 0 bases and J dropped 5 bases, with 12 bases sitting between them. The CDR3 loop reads CASSVAGFYDEQYF. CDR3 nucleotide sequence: TGTGCCAGCAGCGTAGCGGGGTTTTATGACGAGCAGTACTTC. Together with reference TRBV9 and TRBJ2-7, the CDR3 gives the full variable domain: DSGVTQTPKHLITATGQRVTLRCSPRSGDLSVYWYQQSLDQGLQFLIQYYNGEERAKGNILERFSAQQFPDLHSELNLSSLELGDSALYFCASSVAGFYDEQYFGPGTRLTVT.